These 29 T cell receptor beta chains were all obtained from the same sample, sequenced in a study of CD8 T cells in Susac syndrome. The RNA input was roughly 0.45 to 1 ug, and it was reverse transcribed with random hexamers. TCRdb re-called the immunoSEQ multiplex PCR reads through MiXCR, storing one row per CDR3 protein. The sample carries under 95,000 distinct CDR3 sequences, over 90% recorded once. The sequenced sample consisted of CD8+ T cells from PBMCs. The receptors shown here come from a human donor with Susac syndrome.

The genes are TRBV12-5 and TRBJ1-1, with D hard to call. The V and J ends lost 1 base and 2 bases respectively, with 2 bases between them. Germline V gives CDR1 LGHNT, CDR2 FRNRAP. The CDR3 loop spans 12 amino acids. CDR3 amino acids: CASGLGNTEAFF. The CDR3 region has the DNA TGTGCTAGTGGTTTGGGCAACACTGAAGCTTTCTTT.

The rearrangement joins TRBV2 to TRBJ1-2; tentative D call: TRBD1 (5 bases). This CDR3 spans 13 amino acids. The germline CDR1 and CDR2 sequences are SNHLY and FYNNEI. Trimming removed 8 bases from V and 7 bases from J, with 17 bases in between. CDR3 bases: TGTGCCAGCCATGGGACTTTCCAAAGTGGCTACACCTTC. Its translation: CASHGTFQSGYTF.

The chain carries TRBV5-1 and TRBJ2-7; TRBD2 matches at 9 bases. V gave up 7 bases and J gave up 3 bases; unmatched junction bases: 8. The germline V gene has CDR1 SGHRS and CDR2 YFSETQ. The CDR3 spans 14 residues. CDR3: CASCQSSGNYEQYF. The CDR3 DNA reads as TGCGCCAGCTGCCAGTCTAGCGGGAACTACGAGCAGTACTTC.

The chain recombines TRBV28 with TRBJ2-7; D is unclear. CDR1 is MDHEN and CDR2 is SYDVKM in the germline V gene. Trimming shortened V by 4 bases and J by 5 bases, and 18 bases separated the two germline ends. This CDR3 spans 15 amino acids. The DNA for the CDR3 is TGTGCCAGCAGTTCTCGGAGCCCATACCCCCACGAGCAGTACTTC. Translated, it gives CASSSRSPYPHEQYF.

The V call is TRBV19, the J call TRBJ2-1, with D possibly matching TRBD2 (5 bases). Germline CDR1 and CDR2: LNHDA and SQIVND (reference sequence). Trimming shortened V by 5 bases and J by 8 bases, and 19 bases separated the two germline ends. This CDR3 comprises 15 residues. CDR3 bases: TGTGCCAGTAGTGCGTGGGAGTACGGATCGGATGAGCAGTTCTTC. Its protein product is CASSAWEYGSDEQFF.

The V and J genes are TRBV4-1 and TRBJ2-7; D remains ambiguous. Per germline, CDR1 MGHRA and CDR2 YSYEKL. CDR3 length equals 13 residues. Trimming left V 0 bases short and J 7 bases short, with 10 bases between. CDR3 nucleotides: TGCGCCAGCAGCCAAGACGTAGGTTGGGAGCAGTACTTC. Its translation: CASSQDVGWEQYF.

This chain links TRBV25-1 with TRBJ1-2, with D possibly matching TRBD1 (5 bases). CDR3 length: 13 residues. V dropped 1 base and J dropped 6 bases, with 9 bases sitting between them. Germline V gene data show CDR1 as MGHDK and CDR2 as SYGVNS. This CDR3 reads CASSESRDDGYTF. The CDR3 region has the DNA TGTGCCAGCAGTGAATCCCGGGACGATGGCTACACCTTC.

The rearrangement links TRBV11-2 to TRBJ2-7; 9 bases align to TRBD2. Unmatched junction bases numbered 15, after V lost 1 base and J lost 5 bases. From germline, CDR1 is SGHAT and CDR2 FQNNGV. This CDR3 region has 18 residues. The CDR3 nucleotides are TGTGCCAGCAGCTTAGCCCTAGAGAGGGTAGCGGGAGCCCACGAGCAGTACTTC. It yields the protein CASSLALERVAGAHEQYF. Full variable domain (outside the CDR3, taken from reference TRBV11-2 and TRBJ2-7): EAGVAQSPRYKIIEKRQSVAFWCNPISGHATLYWYQQILGQGPKLLIQFQNNGVVDDSQLPKDRFSAERLKGVDSTLKIQPAKLEDSAVYLCASSLALERVAGAHEQYFGPGTRLTVT.

The DNA for the CDR3 is TGTGCCAGCAGCTTACGACAGGGGGCCTACGAGCAGTACTTC. This codes for CASSLRQGAYEQYF. The rearrangement uses TRBV3-1 and TRBJ2-7; TRBD1 agrees at 9 bases. Losses at the gene ends were 5 bases for V and 2 bases for J; bases not matched to a gene: 4. The CDR3 spans 14 residues. Germline CDR1 and CDR2: LGHDT and YNNKEL (reference sequence).

This clonotype was seen a few times. The CDR3 region is CASSYLGDEQFF. The CDR3, as DNA: TGTGCCAGTAGCTATCTGGGCGATGAGCAGTTCTTC. The chain carries TRBV19 and TRBJ2-1; no definite D call. The CDR3 covers 12 residues. Trimming took 6 bases from V and 8 from J, leaving 11 bases between them. The germline CDR1 and CDR2 sequences are LNHDA and SQIVND (reference sequence).

CDR3 in DNA: TGTGCCAGCAGCGCCGGGAGAAGCTCCTACAATGAGCAGTTCTTC. Translating it yields CASSAGRSSYNEQFF. The gene calls are TRBV7-6 and TRBJ2-1, with TRBD2 as a possible D gene (6 bases). CDR1 and CDR2 from the germline V gene are SGHVS and FNYEAQ. The CDR3 is 15 amino acids. V shed 5 bases and J shed 0 bases, with 11 bases lying between them.

The V and J genes are TRBV9 and TRBJ2-3; TRBD2 might be the D (6 bases). This CDR3 has 15 residues. V was shortened by 4 bases and J by 4 bases, with 16 bases between the two germline ends. CDR1 SGDLS and CDR2 YYNGEE come from the germline V gene. The CDR3 nucleotides read TGTGCCAGCAGCTCCCGGGGGACTCCGCCAGATACGCAGTATTTT. Encoded protein: CASSSRGTPPDTQYF.

J is TRBJ2-7 and V is TRBV5-1; 12 bases are a match to TRBD2. Unmatched junction bases numbered 2, after V lost 0 bases and J lost 1 base. The CDR3 is 16 amino acids. The germline V gene has CDR1 SGHRS and CDR2 YFSETQ. The CDR3 is CASSLVGTSGSYEQYF. Here the CDR3 DNA reads TGCGCCAGCAGCTTGGTTGGGACTAGCGGGTCCTACGAGCAGTACTTC.

The CDR3, as DNA: TGTGCCAGCAGCGTATCTCGGACTTCTTTCTCTGGGGCCAACGTCCTGACTTTC. Its protein product is CASSVSRTSFSGANVLTF. The rearrangement uses TRBV9 and TRBJ2-6; TRBD2 might be the D (5 bases). Trimming took off 1 base at V and 0 bases at J, with 14 bases between the two ends. Germline CDR1 SGDLS, CDR2 YYNGEE. The CDR3 totals 18 residues.

This clonotype was seen just once. The genes are TRBV19 and TRBJ2-5, with no clear D. V gave up 4 bases and J gave up 3 bases, with 9 bases separating them. The V gene's germline CDR1 is LNHDA and CDR2 SQIVND (reference sequence). This CDR3 spans 13 amino acids. The CDR3 coding sequence is TGTGCCAGTAGTACACGACAAGAAGAGACCCAGTACTTC. Amino acid sequence: CASSTRQEETQYF.

V gene TRBV29-1 combines with J gene TRBJ2-7; 8 bases align to TRBD2. CDR1 is SQVTM and CDR2 is ANQGSEA in the germline V gene. V was clipped by 4 bases and J by 4 bases; unmatched bases: 6. This CDR3 is built from 13 residues. The CDR3 is CSVAGGGLYEQYF. The DNA for the CDR3 is TGCAGCGTTGCTGGCGGGGGGCTTTACGAGCAGTACTTC.

The rearrangement links TRBV5-4 to TRBJ2-7; no clear D. The CDR3 spans 13 residues. Germline V gene sequence: CDR1 SGHNT, CDR2 YYREEE (reference sequence). The CDR3 protein is CATVADYSYEQYF. CDR3 sequence (DNA): TGTGCTACGGTGGCCGATTACTCCTACGAGCAGTACTTC.

J is TRBJ2-5 and V is TRBV9, with 10 bases matching TRBD2. With V trimmed by 4 bases and J by 5 bases, 5 bases remained unmatched. Germline V gene data show CDR1 as SGDLS and CDR2 as YYNGEE. The CDR3 extends over 14 amino acids. CDR3 residues: CASSPSGSSETQYF. CDR3 nucleotide sequence: TGTGCCAGCAGCCCTAGCGGGAGTTCGGAGACCCAGTACTTC.

The chain has TRBV19 and TRBJ1-5, with D hard to call. This CDR3 spans 12 amino acids. The V gene's germline CDR1 is LNHDA and CDR2 SQIVND (reference sequence). V lost 7 bases, J lost 5 bases, and 9 bases lay in between. CDR3 nucleotides: TGTGCCAGTAATCCAGGTGATCAGCCCCAGCATTTT. Residues: CASNPGDQPQHF.

The chain combines TRBV2 with TRBJ2-5; weak D call: TRBD1 (5 bases). V was trimmed by 3 bases and J by 6 bases, leaving 17 bases between them. Germline V gene sequence: CDR1 SNHLY, CDR2 FYNNEI. The CDR3 is 15 residues long. This CDR3 is CASSETASDEKTQYF. The CDR3 region has the DNA TGTGCCAGCAGTGAGACAGCCTCTGATGAAAAGACCCAGTACTTC.

This sequence joins TRBV6-1 and TRBJ2-6; D possibly corresponds to TRBD1 (5 bases). Germline values: CDR1 MNHNS, CDR2 SASEGT. The CDR3 runs to 15 residues. V gave up 2 bases and J gave up 2 bases, with 7 bases separating them. CDR3 nucleotides: TGTGCCAGCAGTGAACAGGGTACTGGGGCCAACGTCCTGACTTTC. This codes for CASSEQGTGANVLTF.

The rearrangement joins TRBV24-1 to TRBJ2-7, with D possibly being TRBD1 or TRBD2 (5 bases each). Germline V lookup: CDR1 KGHDR, CDR2 SFDVKD. V was shortened by 0 bases and J by 7 bases, with 9 bases between the two germline ends. The CDR3 is made up of 13 amino acids. The chain's CDR3 is CATSDLLEGEQYF. The CDR3 DNA is TGTGCCACCAGTGATTTGCTCGAGGGGGAGCAGTACTTC.

CDR3 DNA: TGTGCCATCAGGATGGGGACAGCTACCGCGGCAGCGGCAGATACGCAGTATTTT. It encodes CAIRMGTATAAAADTQYF. The chain is built from TRBV10-3 and TRBJ2-3; 7 bases align to TRBD1. From germline, CDR1 is ENHRY and CDR2 SYGVKD. The CDR3 contains 18 residues. V gave up 6 bases and J gave up 4 bases; unmatched junction bases: 19.

This sequence joins TRBV29-1 and TRBJ2-3; TRBD2 aligns across 7 bases. CDR3 length: 14 amino acids. J was trimmed by 6 bases and V by 3 bases; bases with no gene match: 9. The germline V gene encodes CDR1 SQVTM and CDR2 ANQGSEA. The CDR3 loop is CSVEAGDSRDTQYF. The CDR3 DNA follows: TGCAGCGTTGAGGCGGGAGATTCACGGGATACGCAGTATTTT.

This rearrangement joins TRBV13 to TRBJ2-7, with 10 nucleotides matching TRBD1. Trimming at V came to 5 bases and at J to 1 base, leaving 5 bases not matched to a gene. This CDR3 region has 15 residues. Per germline, CDR1 PRHDT and CDR2 FYEKMQ (reference sequence). The CDR3 here is CASSPGTGASYEQYF. In nucleotides, the CDR3 is TGTGCCAGCAGCCCCGGGACAGGGGCTTCCTACGAGCAGTACTTC.

The chain employs TRBV23-1 and TRBJ1-5; 7 bases map to TRBD1. TRBV23-1 is an ORF, with its function uncertain. With V trimmed by 0 bases and J by 5 bases, 7 bases remained unmatched. CDR3 size: 16 residues. The CDR3 region has the DNA TGCGCCAGCAGTCAATCGCGGACAGGTCTCCATCAGCCCCAGCATTTT. The encoded protein is CASSQSRTGLHQPQHF.

The gene calls are TRBV28 and TRBJ2-5; TRBD1 aligns across 7 bases. Germline assignment: CDR1 MDHEN and CDR2 SYDVKM. This CDR3 has 13 residues. The trim removed 3 bases at V and 5 bases at J, leaving 3 bases unmatched. CDR3 DNA: TGTGCCAGCAGTTTCGACAGGGACGAGACCCAGTACTTC. Translated, it gives CASSFDRDETQYF.

This clonotype was observed a single time. This rearrangement joins TRBV6-5 to TRBJ1-1, with a possible D match to TRBD1 (5 bases). The CDR3 length is 14 residues. Germline assignment: CDR1 MNHEY and CDR2 SVGAGI. V was trimmed by 6 bases and J by 0 bases, leaving 11 bases between them. The CDR3 sequence: CASSYGGMNTEAFF. The DNA of the CDR3 is TGTGCCAGCAGCTACGGGGGTATGAACACTGAAGCTTTCTTT.

The chain has TRBV19 and TRBJ1-5; maybe TRBD1 (5 bases). The ends were cut back, 6 bases at V and 1 base at J, with 10 bases in the middle. Germline V gene data show CDR1 as LNHDA and CDR2 as SQIVND (reference sequence). This CDR3 contains 14 residues. CDR3 coding DNA: TGTGCCAGTAGACCCCGGGGCAGCAATCAGCCCCAGCATTTT. It specifies CASRPRGSNQPQHF.